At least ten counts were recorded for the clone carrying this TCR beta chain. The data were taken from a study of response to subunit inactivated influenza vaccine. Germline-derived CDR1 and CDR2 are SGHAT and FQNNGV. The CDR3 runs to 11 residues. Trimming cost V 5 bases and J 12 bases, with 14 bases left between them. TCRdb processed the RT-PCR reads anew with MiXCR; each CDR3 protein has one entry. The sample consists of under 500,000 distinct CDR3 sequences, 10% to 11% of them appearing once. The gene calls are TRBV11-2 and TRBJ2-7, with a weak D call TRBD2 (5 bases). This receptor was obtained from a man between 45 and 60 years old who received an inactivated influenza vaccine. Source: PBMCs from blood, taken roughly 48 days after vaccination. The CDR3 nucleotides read TGTGCCAGCAGCGTCGGAGGACCCGCGTACTTC. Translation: CASSVGGPAYF.